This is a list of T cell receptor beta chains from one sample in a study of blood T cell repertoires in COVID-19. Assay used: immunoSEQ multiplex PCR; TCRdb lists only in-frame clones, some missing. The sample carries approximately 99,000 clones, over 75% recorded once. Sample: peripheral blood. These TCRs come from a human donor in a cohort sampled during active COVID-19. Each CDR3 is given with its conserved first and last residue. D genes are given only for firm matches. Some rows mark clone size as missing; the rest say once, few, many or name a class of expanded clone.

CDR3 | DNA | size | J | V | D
CASSQGWHEQYF | TGTGCCAGCAGCCAAGGATGGCACGAGCAGTACTTC | . | TRBJ2-7 | TRBV3-1/TRBV3-2 | .
CASSSQSGLAGEHGEFF | TGTGCCAGTAGTTCACAGTCGGGACTAGCGGGGGAACATGGTGAGTTCTTC | . | TRBJ2-1 | TRBV19 | TRBD2
CATSTSGRNEQYF | TGCGCCACCTCGACTAGCGGGAGGAACGAGCAGTACTTC | . | TRBJ2-7 | TRBV10-1 | TRBD2
CASSDRLNTEAFF | TGTGCCAGCTCGGACAGGCTGAACACTGAAGCTTTCTTT | . | TRBJ1-1 | TRBV3-1/TRBV3-2 | TRBD1
CASSLREFGELFF | TGCGCCAGCAGCCTTCGGGAGTTCGGGGAGCTGTTTTTT | once | TRBJ2-2 | TRBV4-1 | .
CASMVSGGTDTQYF | TGTGCCAGTATGGTTTCGGGAGGCACAGATACGCAGTATTTT | . | TRBJ2-3 | TRBV19 | .
CASSPYPGQDFTEAFF | TGCGCCAGCAGCCCTTATCCGGGACAGGATTTCACTGAAGCTTTCTTT | . | TRBJ1-1 | TRBV4-1 | TRBD1
CASSEGLGVVTNEQFF | TGTGCCAGCAGTGAAGGTCTGGGAGTAGTAACCAATGAGCAGTTCTTC | . | TRBJ2-1 | TRBV2 | .
CASSDSPGTGELFF | TGTGCCAGCAGTGACTCCCCCGGGACCGGGGAGCTGTTTTTT | . | TRBJ2-2 | TRBV6-4 | .
CASVGGVSGNTIYF | TGTGCCAGCGTTGGGGGGGTCTCTGGAAACACCATATATTTT | . | TRBJ1-3 | TRBV6-5 | .